These T cell receptor beta chains were read from a single sample in a study of OX40 agonist ivuxolimab in advanced cancers. Assay: immunoSEQ multiplex PCR; the TCRdb copy retains only in-frame clones and omits some. The sample has tens of thousands of clones, approximately 91% seen once. The sequencing used CD4+ or CD8+ T cells sorted from blood, collected in a trial of the OX40 agonist ivuxolimab. These receptors all stem from an adult with an advanced solid tumor such as melanoma, head and neck, liver or kidney cancer. Both conserved end residues are part of each CDR3. The D gene is left open where the match is weak. Clone size is given for some rows only: seen once, a few or many times, or a class if the clone is expanded.

J gene: TRBJ2-6
clone size: -
CDR3 length: 16
D gene: -
V gene: TRBV4-1
CDR3 protein: CASSQDLSSGANVLTF
CDR3 DNA: TGCGCCAGCAGCCAAGACTTATCCTCTGGGGCCAACGTCCTGACTTTC

J gene: TRBJ1-1
clone size: -
CDR3 length: 15
D gene: -
V gene: TRBV28
CDR3 protein: CASAVTDLTNTEAFF
CDR3 DNA: TGTGCCAGCGCAGTCACGGATTTGACGAACACTGAAGCTTTCTTT

J gene: TRBJ2-7
clone size: -
CDR3 length: 15
D gene: TRBD2
V gene: TRBV5-4
CDR3 protein: CASSPGLAGLNEQYF
CDR3 DNA: TGTGCCAGCAGCCCCGGACTAGCGGGACTAAACGAGCAGTACTTC

J gene: TRBJ2-5
clone size: -
CDR3 length: 12
D gene: -
V gene: TRBV6-1
CDR3 protein: CASIRREETQYF
CDR3 DNA: TGTGCCAGCATTAGGAGGGAGGAGACCCAGTACTTC

J gene: TRBJ2-7
clone size: -
CDR3 length: 16
D gene: -
V gene: TRBV7-9
CDR3 protein: CASSPRDGPSSYEQYF
CDR3 DNA: TGTGCCAGCAGCCCCCGTGACGGGCCCTCGAGCTACGAGCAGTACTTC

J gene: TRBJ1-5
clone size: once
CDR3 length: 15
D gene: -
V gene: TRBV30
CDR3 protein: CAWSEIRDSNQPQHF
CDR3 DNA: TGTGCCTGGAGTGAAATACGGGATAGCAATCAGCCCCAGCATTTT

J gene: TRBJ2-3
clone size: once
CDR3 length: 15
D gene: -
V gene: TRBV28
CDR3 protein: CASSLYRGGGDTQYF
CDR3 DNA: TGTGCCAGCAGTTTATATCGAGGGGGGGGAGACACGCAGTATTTT

J gene: TRBJ2-7
clone size: -
CDR3 length: 15
D gene: -
V gene: TRBV19
CDR3 protein: CASSSLAGFVYEQYF
CDR3 DNA: TGTGCCAGTAGTTCCCTGGCAGGGTTCGTCTACGAGCAGTACTTC

J gene: TRBJ2-2
clone size: -
CDR3 length: 19
D gene: -
V gene: TRBV11-3
CDR3 protein: CASSLEPTRGSGNTGELFF
CDR3 DNA: TGTGCCAGCAGCTTAGAACCTACCAGAGGTAGCGGGAACACCGGGGAGCTGTTTTTT

J gene: TRBJ2-5
clone size: once
CDR3 length: 15
D gene: TRBD2
V gene: TRBV15
CDR3 protein: CATSLAHGGGETQYF
CDR3 DNA: TGTGCCACCAGCCTAGCACATGGCGGGGGGGAGACCCAGTACTTC

J gene: TRBJ2-7
clone size: -
CDR3 length: 14
D gene: -
V gene: TRBV7-8
CDR3 protein: CASPIPESPYEQYF
CDR3 DNA: TGTGCCAGCCCCATCCCCGAGAGTCCCTACGAGCAGTACTTC

J gene: TRBJ2-7
clone size: -
CDR3 length: 16
D gene: -
V gene: TRBV28
CDR3 protein: CASSLIRDSKSYEQYF
CDR3 DNA: TGTGCCAGCAGTTTGATCCGGGACTCCAAGTCCTACGAGCAGTACTTC

J gene: TRBJ2-3
clone size: -
CDR3 length: 17
D gene: -
V gene: TRBV9
CDR3 protein: CASSVAYGTGVTDTQYF
CDR3 DNA: TGTGCCAGCAGCGTAGCCTATGGGACGGGAGTGACAGATACGCAGTATTTT

J gene: TRBJ2-1
clone size: -
CDR3 length: 14
D gene: TRBD1
V gene: TRBV5-4
CDR3 protein: CASATGTGVHEQFF
CDR3 DNA: TGTGCCAGTGCGACCGGGACAGGGGTTCATGAGCAGTTCTTC

J gene: TRBJ1-1
clone size: -
CDR3 length: 14
D gene: -
V gene: TRBV6-6
CDR3 protein: CASGVGTLDTEAFF
CDR3 DNA: TGTGCCAGTGGGGTTGGCACGTTGGACACTGAAGCTTTCTTT

J gene: TRBJ2-7
clone size: -
CDR3 length: 14
D gene: -
V gene: TRBV28
CDR3 protein: CASSSPSWTYEQYF
CDR3 DNA: TGTGCCAGCAGTTCCCCTAGCTGGACCTACGAGCAGTACTTC

J gene: TRBJ1-4
clone size: -
CDR3 length: 15
D gene: -
V gene: TRBV6-1
CDR3 protein: CASSELTGVVEKLFF
CDR3 DNA: TGTGCCAGCAGTGAATTAACCGGGGTGGTCGAAAAACTGTTTTTT

J gene: TRBJ2-1
clone size: -
CDR3 length: 15
D gene: -
V gene: TRBV6-5
CDR3 protein: CASSYGSGSYNEQFF
CDR3 DNA: TGTGCCAGCAGTTATGGTAGCGGTTCCTACAATGAGCAGTTCTTC

J gene: TRBJ2-7
clone size: -
CDR3 length: 13
D gene: -
V gene: TRBV5-6
CDR3 protein: CASSFTASYEQYF
CDR3 DNA: TGTGCCAGCAGCTTTACTGCCTCCTACGAGCAGTACTTC

J gene: TRBJ2-7
clone size: -
CDR3 length: 14
D gene: TRBD2
V gene: TRBV25-1
CDR3 protein: CASSDSWGGYEQYF
CDR3 DNA: TGTGCCAGCAGTGACTCTTGGGGGGGCTACGAGCAGTACTTC

J gene: TRBJ2-5
clone size: -
CDR3 length: 16
D gene: TRBD1
V gene: TRBV5-4
CDR3 protein: CASSEITGGVQETQYF
CDR3 DNA: TGTGCCAGCAGCGAAATAACAGGGGGCGTACAAGAGACCCAGTACTTC

J gene: TRBJ2-1
clone size: -
CDR3 length: 17
D gene: -
V gene: TRBV29-1
CDR3 protein: CSVEDGVGSEAYNEQFF
CDR3 DNA: TGCAGCGTTGAGGATGGGGTAGGTAGCGAGGCCTACAATGAGCAGTTCTTC

J gene: TRBJ2-1
clone size: -
CDR3 length: 15
D gene: -
V gene: TRBV6-4
CDR3 protein: CASSEDGQAYNEQFF
CDR3 DNA: TGTGCCAGCAGTGAAGATGGGCAAGCCTACAATGAGCAGTTCTTC

J gene: TRBJ2-5
clone size: -
CDR3 length: 16
D gene: -
V gene: TRBV1
CDR3 protein: CTGSLPSGRALGTQYF
CDR3 DNA: TGCACCGGCAGCCTCCCGAGCGGGAGGGCCCTAGGGACCCAGTACTTC

J gene: TRBJ2-1
clone size: -
CDR3 length: 11
D gene: -
V gene: TRBV7-6
CDR3 protein: CASSQSNEQFF
CDR3 DNA: TGTGCCAGCAGCCAATCCAATGAGCAGTTCTTC

J gene: TRBJ2-5
clone size: -
CDR3 length: 16
D gene: TRBD2
V gene: TRBV7-7
CDR3 protein: CASRPGLAGVQETQYF
CDR3 DNA: TGTGCTAGCAGGCCAGGACTAGCGGGAGTTCAAGAGACCCAGTACTTC

J gene: TRBJ2-2
clone size: -
CDR3 length: 13
D gene: TRBD2
V gene: TRBV6-5
CDR3 protein: CASSWTSFGELFF
CDR3 DNA: TGTGCCAGCAGCTGGACTAGCTTCGGGGAGCTGTTTTTT

J gene: TRBJ2-5
clone size: once
CDR3 length: 17
D gene: -
V gene: TRBV7-3
CDR3 protein: CASSLEGVGGPAETQYF
CDR3 DNA: TGTGCCAGCAGCTTAGAGGGAGTTGGTGGGCCCGCGGAGACCCAGTACTTC

J gene: TRBJ1-1
clone size: once
CDR3 length: 12
D gene: TRBD1
V gene: TRBV2
CDR3 protein: CASSGRGGEAFF
CDR3 DNA: TGTGCCAGCAGTGGCAGGGGGGGAGAAGCTTTCTTT

J gene: TRBJ2-4
clone size: -
CDR3 length: 19
D gene: -
V gene: TRBV21-1
CDR3 protein: CASSKDSGQTGAAKNIQYF
CDR3 DNA: TGTGCCAGCAGCAAAGACAGTGGCCAGACAGGAGCAGCCAAAAACATTCAGTACTTC

J gene: TRBJ2-7
clone size: -
CDR3 length: 13
D gene: -
V gene: TRBV7-2
CDR3 protein: CASRPSASYEQYF
CDR3 DNA: TGTGCCAGCAGGCCTAGCGCCTCCTACGAGCAGTACTTC

J gene: TRBJ1-1
clone size: -
CDR3 length: 11
D gene: -
V gene: TRBV19
CDR3 protein: CASSMGASSFF
CDR3 DNA: TGTGCCAGTAGTATGGGGGCCTCGTCTTTCTTT

J gene: TRBJ2-1
clone size: -
CDR3 length: 16
D gene: TRBD2
V gene: TRBV4-3
CDR3 protein: CASSQDNREGRDEQFF
CDR3 DNA: TGCGCCAGCAGCCAAGATAACCGGGAGGGCAGAGATGAGCAGTTCTTC

J gene: TRBJ2-7
clone size: -
CDR3 length: 14
D gene: -
V gene: TRBV7-8
CDR3 protein: CASTLGRAAYEQYF
CDR3 DNA: TGTGCCAGCACCCTAGGCAGGGCAGCCTACGAGCAGTACTTC

J gene: TRBJ1-1
clone size: -
CDR3 length: 17
D gene: -
V gene: TRBV4-2
CDR3 protein: CASSQVIWDTSGTEAFF
CDR3 DNA: TGTGCCAGCAGCCAAGTAATCTGGGACACCTCGGGGACTGAAGCTTTCTTT

J gene: TRBJ2-5
clone size: -
CDR3 length: 12
D gene: -
V gene: TRBV10-3
CDR3 protein: CAVSDPQETQYF
CDR3 DNA: TGTGCCGTTAGCGACCCCCAAGAGACCCAGTACTTC

J gene: TRBJ1-4
clone size: -
CDR3 length: 17
D gene: TRBD1
V gene: TRBV28
CDR3 protein: CASSGTGRNATNEKLFF
CDR3 DNA: TGTGCCAGCAGTGGGACAGGGCGAAATGCAACTAATGAAAAACTGTTTTTT

J gene: TRBJ2-3
clone size: -
CDR3 length: 17
D gene: -
V gene: TRBV6-1
CDR3 protein: CASSEKLGADSTDTQYF
CDR3 DNA: TGTGCCAGCAGTGAAAAACTAGGAGCTGACAGCACAGATACGCAGTATTTT

J gene: TRBJ2-7
clone size: -
CDR3 length: 14
D gene: -
V gene: TRBV5-4
CDR3 protein: CASSLGTGVSEQYF
CDR3 DNA: TGTGCCAGCAGCTTGGGGACCGGTGTTTCCGAGCAGTACTTC

J gene: TRBJ2-1
clone size: -
CDR3 length: 13
D gene: -
V gene: TRBV5-1
CDR3 protein: CASSLVQQNEQFF
CDR3 DNA: TGCGCCAGCAGCTTGGTTCAGCAAAATGAGCAGTTCTTC

J gene: TRBJ2-1
clone size: once
CDR3 length: 15
D gene: TRBD2
V gene: TRBV7-9
CDR3 protein: CASSRGGSSYNEQFF
CDR3 DNA: TGTGCCAGCAGTAGGGGCGGGAGTTCCTACAATGAGCAGTTCTTC

J gene: TRBJ2-5
clone size: -
CDR3 length: 16
D gene: TRBD2
V gene: TRBV7-9
CDR3 protein: CASSLLAGESGETQYF
CDR3 DNA: TGTGCCAGCAGCTTATTAGCGGGAGAGTCCGGAGAGACCCAGTACTTC

J gene: TRBJ2-3
clone size: -
CDR3 length: 12
D gene: -
V gene: TRBV2
CDR3 protein: CASSHPGDTQYF
CDR3 DNA: TGTGCCAGCAGTCACCCGGGAGATACGCAGTATTTT

J gene: TRBJ2-1
clone size: once
CDR3 length: 15
D gene: TRBD2
V gene: TRBV7-8
CDR3 protein: CASSLGLANYNEQFF
CDR3 DNA: TGTGCCAGCAGCTTAGGACTAGCGAACTACAATGAGCAGTTCTTC

J gene: TRBJ2-7
clone size: medium-sized
CDR3 length: 13
D gene: TRBD1
V gene: TRBV6-1
CDR3 protein: CASSGTGIYEQYF
CDR3 DNA: TGTGCCAGCAGTGGGACAGGGATCTACGAGCAGTACTTC

J gene: TRBJ1-2
clone size: few
CDR3 length: 13
D gene: TRBD1
V gene: TRBV6-1
CDR3 protein: CASSQRTGPGYTF
CDR3 DNA: TGTGCCAGCAGTCAACGGACAGGGCCTGGCTACACCTTC

J gene: TRBJ2-7
clone size: -
CDR3 length: 15
D gene: -
V gene: TRBV19
CDR3 protein: CASSGGGDNFYEQYF
CDR3 DNA: TGTGCCAGTAGTGGGGGCGGGGACAACTTCTACGAGCAGTACTTC

J gene: TRBJ2-7
clone size: once
CDR3 length: 16
D gene: TRBD2
V gene: TRBV11-2
CDR3 protein: CASSLGAGAGYYEQYF
CDR3 DNA: TGTGCCAGCAGCTTAGGGGCGGGAGCTGGGTACTACGAGCAGTACTTC

J gene: TRBJ2-1
clone size: -
CDR3 length: 16
D gene: -
V gene: TRBV4-3
CDR3 protein: CASSQDMGGLGDEQFF
CDR3 DNA: TGCGCCAGCAGCCAAGATATGGGCGGCCTAGGGGATGAGCAGTTCTTC

J gene: TRBJ2-7
clone size: -
CDR3 length: 13
D gene: -
V gene: TRBV5-6
CDR3 protein: CASSFEGHYEQYF
CDR3 DNA: TGTGCCAGCAGCTTTGAGGGTCATTACGAGCAGTACTTC

J gene: TRBJ2-1
clone size: -
CDR3 length: 16
D gene: TRBD2
V gene: TRBV4-3
CDR3 protein: CASSPRGLAGGDEQFF
CDR3 DNA: TGCGCCAGCAGCCCACGGGGACTAGCGGGAGGTGATGAGCAGTTCTTC

J gene: TRBJ2-3
clone size: -
CDR3 length: 12
D gene: -
V gene: TRBV7-8
CDR3 protein: CASSLEIREQYF
CDR3 DNA: TGTGCCAGCAGCTTAGAAATCAGGGAGCAGTATTTT

J gene: TRBJ1-4
clone size: -
CDR3 length: 13
D gene: TRBD1
V gene: TRBV5-6
CDR3 protein: CASSLGGGEKLFF
CDR3 DNA: TGTGCCAGCAGCCTAGGGGGCGGTGAAAAACTGTTTTTT

J gene: TRBJ2-5
clone size: -
CDR3 length: 16
D gene: TRBD2
V gene: TRBV7-9
CDR3 protein: CASSALLAGVQETQYF
CDR3 DNA: TGTGCCAGCAGCGCCTTACTAGCGGGAGTACAAGAGACCCAGTACTTC

J gene: TRBJ2-7
clone size: -
CDR3 length: 13
D gene: TRBD1
V gene: TRBV11-2
CDR3 protein: CASSFGTGGEQYF
CDR3 DNA: TGTGCCAGCAGCTTCGGGACAGGGGGAGAGCAGTACTTC

J gene: TRBJ2-4
clone size: -
CDR3 length: 16
D gene: -
V gene: TRBV4-3
CDR3 protein: CASSQERGGAKNIQYF
CDR3 DNA: TGCGCCAGCAGCCAAGAAAGGGGGGGCGCCAAAAACATTCAGTACTTC

J gene: TRBJ2-1
clone size: -
CDR3 length: 21
D gene: TRBD2
V gene: TRBV10-3
CDR3 protein: CAISGSRDRGTSGRLYNEQFF
CDR3 DNA: TGTGCCATCAGTGGTTCCCGGGACAGGGGGACTAGCGGGAGGCTCTACAATGAGCAGTTCTTC

J gene: TRBJ2-7
clone size: -
CDR3 length: 15
D gene: TRBD2
V gene: TRBV18
CDR3 protein: CASSPPGLADYEQYF
CDR3 DNA: TGTGCCAGCTCACCACCGGGACTAGCGGACTACGAGCAGTACTTC

J gene: TRBJ2-5
clone size: -
CDR3 length: 14
D gene: -
V gene: TRBV5-6
CDR3 protein: CASSAWTGQETQYF
CDR3 DNA: TGTGCCAGCAGCGCCTGGACTGGTCAAGAGACCCAGTACTTC